A single sample is the source of the 9 T cell receptor beta chains below, sequenced in a study of graft-versus-host responses after intestinal transplantation. Sequencing was performed with immunoSEQ multiplex PCR; in TCRdb, only in-frame clones are kept and a portion is missing. Of 90,000 to 120,000 clones detected, 87% appear once; the ten largest clones hold roughly 0.71%. What these receptors recognize is not known. Source: unstimulated CD4+ T cells sorted from spleen or lymph node cells, taken before transplant. These receptors were collected from a human donor who was the organ donor for an intestinal transplant.

The J gene is TRBJ2-1, the V gene TRBV29-1, with a weak D call TRBD2 (5 bases). This CDR3 spans 12 amino acids. CDR1 and CDR2 from the germline V gene are SQVTM and ANQGSEA. V was cut by 6 bases and J by 8 bases, with 14 bases left in between. The CDR3 region is CSVGTSADEQFF. The CDR3 DNA reads as TGCAGCGTGGGTACTAGTGCCGATGAGCAGTTCTTC.

J is TRBJ2-3 and V is TRBV11-3, with D unresolved. Germline lookup yields CDR1 SGHNT and CDR2 YENEEA. The CDR3 is made up of 13 amino acids. Trimming took off 3 bases at V and 4 bases at J, with 8 bases between the two ends. CDR3: CASSFQSADTQYF. The CDR3 nucleotides read TGTGCCAGCAGCTTTCAGTCAGCAGATACGCAGTATTTT.

V and J are TRBV6-6 and TRBJ2-3, with D perhaps matching TRBD1 (6 bases). CDR3 length: 14 amino acids. Germline CDR1 and CDR2: MNHNY and SVGAGI (reference sequence). V gave up 8 bases and J gave up 0 bases, with 12 bases separating them. CDR3 region: CASSGATSTDTQYF. DNA of the CDR3: TGTGCCAGCTCAGGGGCAACTAGCACAGATACGCAGTATTTT.

V and J are TRBV4-1 and TRBJ1-2; TRBD1 aligns across 7 bases. Germline V gene sequence: CDR1 MGHRA, CDR2 YSYEKL. V gave up 2 bases and J gave up 7 bases; unmatched junction bases: 7. This CDR3 region has 14 residues. CDR3 amino acids: CASSQPDRWVGYTF. CDR3 nucleotide sequence: TGCGCCAGCAGCCAACCGGACAGGTGGGTTGGCTACACCTTC.

The chain is built from TRBV9 and TRBJ2-5; D unclear. The CDR3 extends over 14 amino acids. V gave up 2 bases and J gave up 8 bases, with 16 bases separating them. Germline values: CDR1 SGDLS, CDR2 YYNGEE. Written as DNA, the CDR3 is TGTGCCAGCAGCGTCACCCCACCTCCCAGTACCCAGTACTTC. Protein: CASSVTPPPSTQYF.

The V gene is TRBV6-1, the J gene TRBJ2-3, with 7 bases lining up with TRBD2. The junction had 5 bases not matched to a gene; V was cut back by 5 bases and J by 0 bases. There are 15 residues in the CDR3. Germline values: CDR1 MNHNS, CDR2 SASEGT. The CDR3 DNA is TGTGCCAGCAGTCCGACGCGGGGGAGCACAGATACGCAGTATTTT. Translating gives CASSPTRGSTDTQYF.

This rearrangement joins TRBV4-1 to TRBJ2-1; the D gene is possibly TRBD2 (6 bases). CDR1 MGHRA and CDR2 YSYEKL come from the germline V gene. V shed 0 bases and J shed 10 bases, with 7 bases lying between them. This CDR3 comprises 12 residues. The CDR3 DNA is TGCGCCAGCAGCCAAGATCGGGGGGAGCAGTTCTTC. This codes for CASSQDRGEQFF.

This sequence joins TRBV5-1 and TRBJ1-3; maybe TRBD1 (5 bases). Germline V gives CDR1 SGHRS, CDR2 YFSETQ. Trimming shortened V by 0 bases and J by 2 bases, and 9 bases separated the two germline ends. This CDR3 comprises 15 residues. The CDR3 region is CASSLAGTAGNTIYF. The CDR3 DNA reads TGCGCCAGCAGCTTGGCCGGGACTGCTGGAAACACCATATATTTT.

The gene calls are TRBV7-7 and TRBJ2-7; 9 bases are a match to TRBD1. Germline V CDR1 and CDR2: SSHAT, FNYEAQ (reference sequence). Losses at the gene ends were 5 bases for V and 1 base for J; bases not matched to a gene: 3. This CDR3 region has 14 residues. The chain's CDR3 is CASSVDRGSYEQYF. The CDR3 DNA is TGTGCCAGCAGCGTAGACAGGGGGTCCTACGAGCAGTACTTC.